The sequence of this TCR beta chain was determined in a study of response to subunit inactivated influenza vaccine. A single record per CDR3 protein comes from TCRdb applying MiXCR to the RT-PCR reads. The profile shows around 520,000 distinct CDR3 sequences, approximately 24% of them singletons. Points from the study as a whole: New T cells are recruited in small numbers by each seasonal influenza vaccination, according to the authors' suggestion.

This CDR3 contains 15 residues. V lost 7 bases, J lost 5 bases, and 12 bases stayed unmatched. In germline, CDR1 is MNHNS, CDR2 SASEGT. For this clonotype: The antigen is undetermined.

The material was CD4+ T cells sorted from PBMCs, obtained roughly 5 days after vaccination. J is TRBJ2-7 and V is TRBV6-1; 9 positions agree with TRBD2. This TCR was recovered from a man aged 50-59 years who received an inactivated influenza vaccine. Written as DNA, the CDR3 is TGTGCCAGCACCCCACAGCGGGGGGCGTCGGACGAGCAGTACTTC. As protein: CASTPQRGASDEQYF.